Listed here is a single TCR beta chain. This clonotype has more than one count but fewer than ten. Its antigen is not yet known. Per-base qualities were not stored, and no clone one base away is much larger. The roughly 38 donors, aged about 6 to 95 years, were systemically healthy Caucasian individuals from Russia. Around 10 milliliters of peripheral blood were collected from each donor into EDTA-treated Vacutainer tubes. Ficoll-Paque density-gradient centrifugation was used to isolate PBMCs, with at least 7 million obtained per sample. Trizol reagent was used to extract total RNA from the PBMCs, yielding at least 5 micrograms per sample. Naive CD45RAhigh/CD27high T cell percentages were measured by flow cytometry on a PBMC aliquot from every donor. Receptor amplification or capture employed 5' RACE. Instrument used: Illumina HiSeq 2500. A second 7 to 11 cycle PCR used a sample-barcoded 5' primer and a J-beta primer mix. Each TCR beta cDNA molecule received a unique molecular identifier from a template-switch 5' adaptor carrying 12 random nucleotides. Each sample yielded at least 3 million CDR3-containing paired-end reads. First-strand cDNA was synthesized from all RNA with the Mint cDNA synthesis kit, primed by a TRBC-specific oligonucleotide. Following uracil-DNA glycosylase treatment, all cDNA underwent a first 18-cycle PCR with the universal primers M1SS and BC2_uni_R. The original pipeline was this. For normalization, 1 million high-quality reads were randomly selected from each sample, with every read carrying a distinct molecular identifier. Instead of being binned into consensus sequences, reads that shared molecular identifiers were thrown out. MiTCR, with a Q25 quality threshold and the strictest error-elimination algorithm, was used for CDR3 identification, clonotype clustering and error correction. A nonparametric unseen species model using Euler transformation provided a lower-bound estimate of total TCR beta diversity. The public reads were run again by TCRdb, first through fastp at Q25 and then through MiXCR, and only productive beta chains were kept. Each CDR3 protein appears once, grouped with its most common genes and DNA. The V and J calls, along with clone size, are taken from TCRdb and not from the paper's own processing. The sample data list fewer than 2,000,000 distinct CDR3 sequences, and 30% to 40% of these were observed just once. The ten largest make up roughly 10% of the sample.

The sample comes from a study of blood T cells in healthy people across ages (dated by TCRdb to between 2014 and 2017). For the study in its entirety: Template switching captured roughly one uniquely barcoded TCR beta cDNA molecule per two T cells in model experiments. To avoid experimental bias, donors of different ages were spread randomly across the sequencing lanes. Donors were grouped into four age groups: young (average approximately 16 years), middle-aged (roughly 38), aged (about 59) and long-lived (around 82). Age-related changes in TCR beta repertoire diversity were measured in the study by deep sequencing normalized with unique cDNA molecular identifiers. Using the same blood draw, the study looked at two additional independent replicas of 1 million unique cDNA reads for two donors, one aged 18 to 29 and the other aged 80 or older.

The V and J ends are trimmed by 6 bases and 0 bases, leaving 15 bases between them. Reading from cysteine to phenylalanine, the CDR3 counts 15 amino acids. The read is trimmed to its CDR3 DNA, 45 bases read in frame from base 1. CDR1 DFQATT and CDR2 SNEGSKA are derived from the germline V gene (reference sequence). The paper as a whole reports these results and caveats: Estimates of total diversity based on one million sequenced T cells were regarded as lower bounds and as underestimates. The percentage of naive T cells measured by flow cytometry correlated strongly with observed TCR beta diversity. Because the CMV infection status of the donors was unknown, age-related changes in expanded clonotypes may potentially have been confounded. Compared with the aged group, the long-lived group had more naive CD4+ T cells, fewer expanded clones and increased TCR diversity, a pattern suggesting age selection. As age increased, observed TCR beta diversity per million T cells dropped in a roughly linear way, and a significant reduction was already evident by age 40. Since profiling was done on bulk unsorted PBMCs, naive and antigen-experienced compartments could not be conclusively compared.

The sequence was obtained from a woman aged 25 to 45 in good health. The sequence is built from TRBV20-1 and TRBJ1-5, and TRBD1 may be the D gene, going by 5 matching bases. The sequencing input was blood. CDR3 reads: CSALTGAYSNQPQHF. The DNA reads TGCAGTGCCCTCACCGGGGCATATAGCAATCAGCCCCAGCATTTT.